This TCR beta chain came from a study of T-cell memory formation after mild COVID-19. About the study: Largely donor-specific sequence clusters came from two donors.

CDR3 length: 16 amino acids. Germline V gene lookup returns CDR1 MGHDK and CDR2 SYGVNS. Unmatched junction bases numbered 3, after V lost 3 bases and J lost 2 bases. 5'RACE with constant-segment primers yielded barcoded, UMI-tagged TCR alpha and TCR beta cDNA libraries. One entry per CDR3 protein results from TCRdb running MiXCR on the 5' RACE reads. The repertoire has about 200,000 distinct CDR3 sequences, over 7.5% of them found once; the top ten carry 3.5%. In this sample, this clonotype turned up a few times. The gene calls are TRBV25-1 and TRBJ2-3; 12 nucleotides align to TRBD2. This TCR was recovered from a young man who had mild COVID-19 (a few samples of this study predate the infection). Cell type and time point are not known. The source material was PBMCs or a T cell subset sorted from them (not recorded which). The CDR3 is CASSETSGGFTDTQYF. CDR3 sequence (DNA): TGTGCCAGCAGTGAGACTAGCGGGGGATTCACAGATACGCAGTATTTT.